Below, 18 T cell receptor beta chains from the same sample are listed, as sequenced in a study of cytomegalovirus exposure and HLA in healthy donors. PCR primers comprised 60 Vbeta and 13 Jbeta primers. Libraries were prepared by immunoSEQ multiplex PCR; TCRdb keeps only in-frame clonotypes and omits some of them. The sample yields 150,000 or so clones, of which the top ten take up around 1.6%. Sample: PBMCs. All receptors derive from a woman aged 50 to 60 in good health and CMV-seronegative.

The V and J genes are TRBV9 and TRBJ1-6; D gene uncertain. CDR1 is SGDLS, CDR2 YYNGEE, per germline. Trimming removed 2 bases from V and 7 bases from J, with 7 bases in between. The CDR3 contains 13 residues. The CDR3 reads CASSVSRNSPLHF. The CDR3 region has the DNA TGTGCCAGCAGCGTCTCCAGGAATTCACCCCTCCACTTT.

The gene calls are TRBV10-3 and TRBJ2-7; 9 positions match TRBD1. Per germline, CDR1 ENHRY and CDR2 SYGVKD. This CDR3 is built from 14 residues. V trimming: 4 bases; J trimming: 5 bases; junction bases outside the gene matches: 6. The CDR3 is CAISGGTGTHEQYF. DNA of the CDR3: TGTGCCATCAGTGGGGGGACAGGGACCCACGAGCAGTACTTC.

The V gene is TRBV28, the J gene TRBJ2-1; D remains ambiguous. V dropped 8 bases and J dropped 5 bases, with 7 bases sitting between them. Germline V lookup: CDR1 MDHEN, CDR2 SYDVKM. This CDR3 is 11 amino acids long. CDR3 sequence reads: CASCGDNEQFF. In DNA, the CDR3 is TGTGCCAGCTGCGGCGACAATGAGCAGTTCTTC.

The gene calls are TRBV11-3 and TRBJ2-3; TRBD2 agrees at 9 bases. Germline V gives CDR1 SGHNT, CDR2 YENEEA. The CDR3 sequence is 15 residues long. The ends lost 3 bases at V and 5 bases at J; junction bases unmatched: 6. CDR3: CASSFSGGRGDTQYF. The CDR3 bases are TGTGCCAGCAGCTTCTCCGGCGGGAGGGGAGATACGCAGTATTTT. Drawing the rest from reference TRBV11-3 and TRBJ2-3, the complete variable domain is EAGVVQSPRYKIIEKKQPVAFWCNPISGHNTLYWYLQNLGQGPELLIRYENEEAVDDSQLPKDRFSAERLKGVDSTLKIQPAELGDSAVYLCASSFSGGRGDTQYFGPGTRLTVL.

The chain employs TRBV11-2 and TRBJ1-6; maybe TRBD1 (5 bases). Germline CDR1 and CDR2: SGHAT and FQNNGV. V gave up 3 bases and J gave up 9 bases, with 15 bases separating them. The CDR3 spans 15 residues. CDR3 DNA: TGTGCCAGCAGCTTGGGGGACTTAGCAGGTTCACCCCTCCACTTT. Translating it yields CASSLGDLAGSPLHF.

This rearrangement joins TRBV5-1 to TRBJ2-3, with 10 positions matching TRBD2. Germline V gene data show CDR1 as SGHRS and CDR2 as YFSETQ. V lost 4 bases, J lost 6 bases, and 14 bases stayed unmatched. This CDR3 contains 17 residues. The CDR3: CASSPRGVSGRPDTQYF. The CDR3 DNA reads as TGCGCCAGCAGCCCCCGGGGAGTTAGCGGGAGGCCCGATACGCAGTATTTT.

J is TRBJ1-1 and V is TRBV28, with TRBD1 identical over 8 bases. Trimming cost V 5 bases and J 7 bases; bases outside gene matches: 9. The V gene's germline CDR1 is MDHEN and CDR2 SYDVKM. The length of the CDR3 is 14 residues. This CDR3 reads CASSILRTGGEAFF. In nucleotides, the CDR3 is TGTGCCAGCAGTATCTTGCGTACAGGGGGTGAAGCTTTCTTT.

The chain employs TRBV18 and TRBJ2-1; the match to TRBD2 covers 7 bases. The CDR3 sequence is 14 residues long. Trimming took 3 bases from V and 6 from J; bases not matched to a gene: 5. Germline lookup yields CDR1 KGHSH and CDR2 LQKENI. Here the CDR3 DNA reads TGTGCCAGCTCACCTAGTCGACTAGCCAATGAGCAGTTCTTC. This codes for CASSPSRLANEQFF. The whole variable domain, remainder taken from reference TRBV18 and TRBJ2-1, is NAGVMQNPRHLVRRRGQEARLRCSPMKGHSHVYWYRQLPEEGLKFMVYLQKENIIDESGMPKERFSAEFPKEGPSILRIQQVVRGDSAAYFCASSPSRLANEQFFGPGTRLTVL.

The chain recombines TRBV5-1 with TRBJ1-1, with TRBD1 matching over 9 bases. The CDR3 is made up of 17 amino acids. J lost 0 bases, V lost 1 base, and 7 bases had no gene match. Germline values: CDR1 SGHRS, CDR2 YFSETQ. Here the CDR3 DNA reads TGCGCCAGCAGCTTGAACCGACAGGGGGGTATGAACACTGAAGCTTTCTTT. It is translated as CASSLNRQGGMNTEAFF.

The genes are TRBV4-2 and TRBJ2-7; 8 bases are a match to TRBD2. Trimming cost V 4 bases and J 0 bases; bases outside gene matches: 5. Germline V CDR1 and CDR2: LGHNA, YNFKEQ. The CDR3 extends over 15 amino acids. In DNA form, the CDR3 reads TGTGCCAGCAGCCCAAGAGCGGGGGCCTCCTACGAGCAGTACTTC. It codes for CASSPRAGASYEQYF.

The chain is built from TRBV27 and TRBJ2-7; D not certain. CDR3 length: 12 residues. Germline lookup yields CDR1 MNHEY and CDR2 SMNVEV (reference sequence). V was pared by 9 bases and J by 2 bases, with 11 bases between. CDR3 sequence (DNA): TGTGCCAGTTCAACAGTTCCCTACGAGCAGTACTTC. Translation: CASSTVPYEQYF.

J is TRBJ2-3 and V is TRBV9, with D tentatively TRBD1 (5 bases). V was clipped by 2 bases and J by 4 bases, with 11 bases between them. The CDR3 length is 14 residues. In germline, CDR1 is SGDLS, CDR2 YYNGEE. The CDR3 is CASSVQGPPDTQYF. The DNA for the CDR3 is TGTGCCAGCAGCGTTCAGGGTCCCCCAGATACGCAGTATTTT.

The V call is TRBV5-6, the J call TRBJ2-3; 7 bases line up with TRBD2. The CDR3 length is 14 residues. The germline V gene encodes CDR1 SGHDT and CDR2 YYEEEE. V gave up 2 bases and J gave up 6 bases; unmatched junction bases: 6. CDR3 in DNA: TGTGCCAGCAGCTTAGGAGCGGGGAGGGATACGCAGTATTTT. Residues: CASSLGAGRDTQYF.

This sequence joins TRBV4-1 and TRBJ2-7; 11 bases map to TRBD1. Trimming took 6 bases from V and 3 from J; bases not matched to a gene: 10. Germline assignment: CDR1 MGHRA and CDR2 YSYEKL. CDR3 length equals 16 residues. As DNA, the CDR3 is TGCGCCAGCAGGGAAATAAGGACAGGGGGCTTCTACGAGCAGTACTTC. Its protein is CASREIRTGGFYEQYF.

The rearrangement uses TRBV27 and TRBJ1-1, with 8 bases matching TRBD1. From germline, CDR1 is MNHEY and CDR2 SMNVEV (reference sequence). Trimming removed 7 bases from V and 3 bases from J; junction bases left unmatched: 13. This CDR3 is built from 16 residues. CDR3 in amino acids: CASIQGVRDRYTEAFF. The CDR3, as DNA: TGTGCCAGCATCCAAGGGGTCCGGGACAGGTACACTGAAGCTTTCTTT.

The rearrangement joins TRBV2 to TRBJ2-7, with D possibly matching TRBD2 (6 bases). CDR1 and CDR2 (germline): SNHLY, FYNNEI. The CDR3 is 13 amino acids. The V and J ends lost 7 bases and 7 bases respectively, with 17 bases between them. The CDR3 is CASTVGGLGEQYF. CDR3 sequence (DNA): TGTGCCAGCACAGTGGGGGGTCTGGGGGAGCAGTACTTC.

This rearrangement joins TRBV6-1 to TRBJ1-4; no clear D. There are 14 residues in the CDR3. V was shortened by 10 bases and J by 9 bases, with 21 bases between the two germline ends. The germline CDR1 and CDR2 sequences are MNHNS and SASEGT. CDR3 nucleotide sequence: TGTGCCACCGCACCGCCCCGAGGAATTAAAAAACTGTTTTTT. Translation: CATAPPRGIKKLFF.

This chain uses TRBV4-2 with TRBJ2-3, with TRBD2 matching 7 bases. The V gene's germline CDR1 is LGHNA and CDR2 YNFKEQ. This CDR3 spans 16 amino acids. J was trimmed by 2 bases and V by 1 base; bases with no gene match: 6. The DNA for the CDR3 is TGTGCCAGCAGCCAAGTGGCTAGCGGCAACACAGATACGCAGTATTTT. Amino acid sequence: CASSQVASGNTDTQYF.